The subject of this entry is one T cell receptor beta chain. What it recognizes is unknown. The sample originates from a study of OX40 agonist ivuxolimab in advanced cancers. Study information: At 0.01 to 10 mg/kg, ivuxolimab was administered intravenously to patients every 2 weeks. The study enrolled dose-escalation patients with hepatocellular carcinoma, melanoma, renal cell or head and neck cancer.

Overall study findings and caveats: Some patients who did not respond also had low normalized T-cell clonal expansion.

TCRdb's copy holds only in-frame clones and misses some; the assay was immunoSEQ multiplex PCR. The data hold approximately 80,000 clones, with under 95% observed a single time. The receptor was derived from an adult with an advanced solid tumor such as melanoma, head and neck, liver or kidney cancer. Source: CD4+ or CD8+ T cells sorted from blood, taken in a trial of the OX40 agonist ivuxolimab.

CDR3 bases: TGCGCCAGCAGCTTAGCCCAAGAGACCCAGTACTTC. This gives the protein CASSLAQETQYF. The chain has TRBV5-1 and TRBJ2-5; D gene ambiguous. V lost 2 bases to trimming and J lost 1 base, with 3 bases between them. Per germline, CDR1 SGHRS and CDR2 YFSETQ. CDR3 size: 12 residues.